The clone carrying this T cell receptor beta chain has a count of ten or more. What it binds is unknown. The sample comes from a study of identical twins. V was shortened by 5 bases and J by 1 base, with 7 bases between the two germline ends. CDR1 is SQVTM, CDR2 ANQGSEA, per germline. This CDR3 is 12 amino acids long. Study-wide results and limits: Memory repertoires lacked the insertion deficit that abundant cord blood beta clonotypes showed.

TCRdb called the 5' RACE reads again in MiXCR, with one record for every CDR3 protein. This sample has about 660,000 distinct CDR3 sequences; 8.6% occur once, and the top ten carry about 0.98%. This sample also appeared in a second study, on yellow fever vaccine responses in identical twins. As that report states: Twins' T cell vaccine responses reportedly looked partly convergent, partly personalized.

J is TRBJ2-3 and V is TRBV29-1; D remains unclear. Source material: PBMCs. This receptor was obtained from a woman aged 18 to 35 in good health. This chain's CDR3 is CSVTIRTDTQYF. The CDR3 region has the DNA TGCAGCGTTACCATCCGCACAGATACGCAGTATTTT.